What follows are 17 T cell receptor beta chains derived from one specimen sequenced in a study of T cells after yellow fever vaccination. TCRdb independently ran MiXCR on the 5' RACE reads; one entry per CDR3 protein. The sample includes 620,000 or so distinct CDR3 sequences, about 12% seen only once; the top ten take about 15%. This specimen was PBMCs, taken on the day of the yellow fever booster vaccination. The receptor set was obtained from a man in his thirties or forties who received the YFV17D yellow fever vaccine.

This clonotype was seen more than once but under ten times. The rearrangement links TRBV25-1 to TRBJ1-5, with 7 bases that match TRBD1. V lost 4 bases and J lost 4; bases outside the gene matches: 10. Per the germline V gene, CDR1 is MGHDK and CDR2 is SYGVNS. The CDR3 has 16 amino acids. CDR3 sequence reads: CASSVKGGGGNQPQHF. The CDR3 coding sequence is TGTGCCAGCAGTGTGAAAGGGGGCGGCGGGAATCAGCCCCAGCATTTT.

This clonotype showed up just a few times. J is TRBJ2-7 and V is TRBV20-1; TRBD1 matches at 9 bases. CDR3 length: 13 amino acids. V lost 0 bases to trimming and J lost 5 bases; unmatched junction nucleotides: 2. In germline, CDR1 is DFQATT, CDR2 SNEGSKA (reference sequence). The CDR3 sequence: CSAREWTGDEQYF. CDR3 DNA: TGCAGTGCTAGAGAGTGGACAGGGGACGAGCAGTACTTC.

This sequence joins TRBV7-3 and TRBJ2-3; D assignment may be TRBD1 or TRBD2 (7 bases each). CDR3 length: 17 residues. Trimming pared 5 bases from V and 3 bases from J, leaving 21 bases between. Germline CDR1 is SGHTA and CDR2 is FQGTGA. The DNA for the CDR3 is TGTGCCAGCAGCACCAGGGGAGGGGGCTGGTTGACAGATACGCAGTATTTT. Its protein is CASSTRGGGWLTDTQYF.

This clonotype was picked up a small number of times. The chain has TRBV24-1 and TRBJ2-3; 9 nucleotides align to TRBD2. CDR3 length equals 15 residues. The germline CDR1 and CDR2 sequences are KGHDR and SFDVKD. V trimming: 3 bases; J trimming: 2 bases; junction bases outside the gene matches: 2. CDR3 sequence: CATSDSGRPTDTQYF. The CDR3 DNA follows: TGTGCCACCAGTGATAGCGGGAGGCCCACAGATACGCAGTATTTT.

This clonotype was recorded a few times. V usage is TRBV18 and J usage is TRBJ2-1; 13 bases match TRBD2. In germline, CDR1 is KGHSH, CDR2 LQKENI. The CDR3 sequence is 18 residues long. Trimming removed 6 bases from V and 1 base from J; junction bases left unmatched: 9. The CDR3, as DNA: TGTGCCAGCTCCCGCGGACTAGCGGGAGCCGATTCCTACAATGAGCAGTTCTTC. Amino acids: CASSRGLAGADSYNEQFF.

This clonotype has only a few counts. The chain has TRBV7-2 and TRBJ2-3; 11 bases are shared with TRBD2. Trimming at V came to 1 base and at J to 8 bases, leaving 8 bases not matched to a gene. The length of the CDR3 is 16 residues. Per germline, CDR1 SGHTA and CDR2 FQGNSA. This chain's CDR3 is CASSLVGLAGGGTQYF. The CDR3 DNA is TGTGCCAGCAGCTTAGTTGGCCTAGCGGGGGGCGGTACGCAGTATTTT.

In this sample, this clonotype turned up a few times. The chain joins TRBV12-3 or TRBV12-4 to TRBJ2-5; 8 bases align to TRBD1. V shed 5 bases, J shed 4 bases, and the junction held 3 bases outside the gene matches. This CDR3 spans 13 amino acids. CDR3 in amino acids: CASSGQGRETQYF. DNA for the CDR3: TGTGCCAGCAGTGGACAGGGTAGAGAGACCCAGTACTTC.

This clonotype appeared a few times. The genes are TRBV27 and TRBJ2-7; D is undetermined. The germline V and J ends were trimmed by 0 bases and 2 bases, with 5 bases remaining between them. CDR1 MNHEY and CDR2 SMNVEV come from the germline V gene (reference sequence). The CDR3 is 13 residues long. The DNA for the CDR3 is TGTGCCAGCAGTTTATCGAACCCCTACGAGCAGTACTTC. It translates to CASSLSNPYEQYF.

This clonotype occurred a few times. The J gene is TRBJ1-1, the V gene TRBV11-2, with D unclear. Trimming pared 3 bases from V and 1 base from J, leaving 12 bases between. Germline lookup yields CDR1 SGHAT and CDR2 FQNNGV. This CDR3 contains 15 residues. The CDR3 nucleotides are TGTGCCAGCAGCTTTCTAGGAACCTCGAACACTGAAGCTTTCTTT. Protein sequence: CASSFLGTSNTEAFF. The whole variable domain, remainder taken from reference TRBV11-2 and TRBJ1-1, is EAGVAQSPRYKIIEKRQSVAFWCNPISGHATLYWYQQILGQGPKLLIQFQNNGVVDDSQLPKDRFSAERLKGVDSTLKIQPAKLEDSAVYLCASSFLGTSNTEAFFGQGTRLTVV.

CDR3 region: CASSVGGSLLYEQYF. Written as DNA, the CDR3 is TGTGCCAGCAGCGTAGGCGGCAGCCTACTCTACGAGCAGTACTTC. This rearrangement joins TRBV9 to TRBJ2-7; D is ambiguous. V lost 0 bases to trimming and J lost 3 bases, with 13 bases between them. The length of the CDR3 is 15 residues. Germline V CDR1 and CDR2: SGDLS, YYNGEE.

For the CDR3, the DNA is TGTGCCAGCAGTCGGAGGAAACCCGGGGAGCTGTTTTTT. It encodes CASSRRKPGELFF. The V and J genes are TRBV12-3 or TRBV12-4 and TRBJ2-2; possible D gene TRBD2, 5 bases. V lost 5 bases and J 6 bases, leaving 10 bases between the germline ends. The CDR3 length is 13 residues.

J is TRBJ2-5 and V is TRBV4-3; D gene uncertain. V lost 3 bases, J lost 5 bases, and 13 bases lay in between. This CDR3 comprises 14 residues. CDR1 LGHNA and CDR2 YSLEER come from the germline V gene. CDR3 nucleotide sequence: TGCGCCAGCAGCCAGACGGGCCCCTTGGAGACCCAGTACTTC. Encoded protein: CASSQTGPLETQYF.

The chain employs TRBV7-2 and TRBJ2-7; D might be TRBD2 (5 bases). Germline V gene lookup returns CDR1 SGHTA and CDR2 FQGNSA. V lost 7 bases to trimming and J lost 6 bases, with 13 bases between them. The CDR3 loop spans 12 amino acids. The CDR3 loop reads CASKATSSEQYF. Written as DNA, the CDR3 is TGTGCCAGCAAAGCCACTAGTTCCGAGCAGTACTTC.

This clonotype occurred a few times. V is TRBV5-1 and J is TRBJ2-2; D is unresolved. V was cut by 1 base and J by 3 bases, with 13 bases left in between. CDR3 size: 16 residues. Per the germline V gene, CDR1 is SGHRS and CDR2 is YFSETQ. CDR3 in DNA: TGCGCCAGCAGCTTGATTTCCGGCAGTTACACCGGGGAGCTGTTTTTT. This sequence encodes CASSLISGSYTGELFF.

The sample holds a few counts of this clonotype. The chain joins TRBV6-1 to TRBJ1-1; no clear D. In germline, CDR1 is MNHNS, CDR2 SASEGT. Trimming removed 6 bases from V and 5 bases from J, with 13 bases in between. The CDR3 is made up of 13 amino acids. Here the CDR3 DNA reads TGTGCCAGCAGGGCGATCGGGGTGACTGAAGCTTTCTTT. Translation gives CASRAIGVTEAFF.

As DNA, the CDR3 is TGTGCCAGCAGCCTCTGGACTAGCGGGGGAGAGCAGTACTTC. Its protein product is CASSLWTSGGEQYF. The chain joins TRBV13 to TRBJ2-7; the match to TRBD2 covers 13 bases. This CDR3 is 14 amino acids long. Germline values: CDR1 PRHDT, CDR2 FYEKMQ (reference sequence). J lost 7 bases, V lost 5 bases, and 5 bases had no gene match.

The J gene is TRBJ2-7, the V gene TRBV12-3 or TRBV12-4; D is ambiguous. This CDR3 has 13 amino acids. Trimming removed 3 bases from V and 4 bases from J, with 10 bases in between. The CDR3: CASSFDGKYEQYF. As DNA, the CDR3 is TGTGCCAGCAGTTTTGACGGAAAATACGAGCAGTACTTC.